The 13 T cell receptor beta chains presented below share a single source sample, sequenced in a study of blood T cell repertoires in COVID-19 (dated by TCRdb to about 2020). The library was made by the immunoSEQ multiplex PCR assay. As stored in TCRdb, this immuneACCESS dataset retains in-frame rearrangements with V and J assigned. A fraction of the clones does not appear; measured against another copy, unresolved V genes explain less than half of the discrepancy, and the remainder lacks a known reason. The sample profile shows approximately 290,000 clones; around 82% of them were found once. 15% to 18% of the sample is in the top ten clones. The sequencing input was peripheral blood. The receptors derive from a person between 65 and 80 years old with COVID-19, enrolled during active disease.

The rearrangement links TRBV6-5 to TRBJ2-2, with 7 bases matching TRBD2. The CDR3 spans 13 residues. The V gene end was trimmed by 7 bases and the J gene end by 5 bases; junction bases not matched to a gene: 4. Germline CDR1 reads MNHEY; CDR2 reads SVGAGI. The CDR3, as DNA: TGTGCCAGCACGCTAGCGGTTACCGGGGAGCTGTTTTTT. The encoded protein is CASTLAVTGELFF.

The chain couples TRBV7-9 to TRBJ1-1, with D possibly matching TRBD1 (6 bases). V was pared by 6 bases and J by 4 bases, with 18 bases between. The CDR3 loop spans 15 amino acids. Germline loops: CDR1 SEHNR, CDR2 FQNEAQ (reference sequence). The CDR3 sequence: CASSGTPTSSTEAFF. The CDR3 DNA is TGTGCCAGCAGTGGGACACCAACATCGAGCACTGAAGCTTTCTTT.

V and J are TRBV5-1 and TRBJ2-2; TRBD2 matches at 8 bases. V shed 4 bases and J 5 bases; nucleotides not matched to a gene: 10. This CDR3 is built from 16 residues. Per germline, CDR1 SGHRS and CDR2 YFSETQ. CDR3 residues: CASSPRTSSGTGELFF. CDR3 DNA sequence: TGCGCCAGCAGCCCGAGGACTAGCTCCGGGACCGGGGAGCTGTTTTTT.

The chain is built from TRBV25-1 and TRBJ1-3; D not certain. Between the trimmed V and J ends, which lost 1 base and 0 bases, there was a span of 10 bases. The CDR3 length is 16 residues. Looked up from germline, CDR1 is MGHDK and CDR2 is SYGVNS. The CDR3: CASSESRAPSGNTIYF. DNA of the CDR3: TGTGCCAGCAGTGAATCGAGGGCTCCCTCTGGAAACACCATATATTTT.

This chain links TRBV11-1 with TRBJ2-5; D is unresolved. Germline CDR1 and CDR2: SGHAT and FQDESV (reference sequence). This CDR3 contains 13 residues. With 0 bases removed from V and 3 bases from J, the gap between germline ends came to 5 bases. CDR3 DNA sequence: TGTGCCAGCAGCTTAGCTAGTGAAGAGACCCAGTACTTC. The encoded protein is CASSLASEETQYF.

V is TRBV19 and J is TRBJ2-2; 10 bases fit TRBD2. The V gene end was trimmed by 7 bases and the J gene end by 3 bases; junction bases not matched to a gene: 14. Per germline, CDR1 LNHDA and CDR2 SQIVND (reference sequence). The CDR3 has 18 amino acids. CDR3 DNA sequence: TGTGCCAGTACCCTGCGGCTAGCGGGAGCGTCGGACACCGGGGAGCTGTTTTTT. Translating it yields CASTLRLAGASDTGELFF.

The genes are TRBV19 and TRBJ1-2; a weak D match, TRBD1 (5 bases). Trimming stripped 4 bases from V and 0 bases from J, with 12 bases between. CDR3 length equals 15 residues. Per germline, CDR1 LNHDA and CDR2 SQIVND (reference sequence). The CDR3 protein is CASSTRGGANYGYTF. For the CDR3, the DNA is TGTGCCAGTAGTACCCGCGGGGGAGCTAACTATGGCTACACCTTC.

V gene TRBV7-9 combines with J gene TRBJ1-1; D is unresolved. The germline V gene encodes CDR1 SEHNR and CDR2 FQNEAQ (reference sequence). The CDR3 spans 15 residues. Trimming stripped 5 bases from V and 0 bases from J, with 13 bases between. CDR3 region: CASSPGAALNTEAFF. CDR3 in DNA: TGTGCCAGCAGCCCCGGTGCGGCCTTGAACACTGAAGCTTTCTTT.

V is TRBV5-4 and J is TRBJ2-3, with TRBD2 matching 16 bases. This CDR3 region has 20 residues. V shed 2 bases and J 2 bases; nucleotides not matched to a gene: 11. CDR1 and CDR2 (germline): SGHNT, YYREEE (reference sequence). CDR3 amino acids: CASSLMTGTSGGVSTDTQYF. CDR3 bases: TGTGCCAGCAGCTTAATGACCGGGACTAGCGGGGGGGTCTCCACAGATACGCAGTATTTT.

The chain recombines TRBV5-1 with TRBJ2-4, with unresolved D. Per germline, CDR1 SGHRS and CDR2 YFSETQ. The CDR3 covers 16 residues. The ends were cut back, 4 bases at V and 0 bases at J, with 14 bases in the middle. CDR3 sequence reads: CASSPVGQIAKNIQYF. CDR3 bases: TGCGCCAGCAGCCCGGTGGGCCAAATAGCCAAAAACATTCAGTACTTC. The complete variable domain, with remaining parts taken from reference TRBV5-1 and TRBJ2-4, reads KAGVTQTPRYLIKTRGQQVTLSCSPISGHRSVSWYQQTPGQGLQFLFEYFSETQRNKGNFPGRFSGRQFSNSRSEMNVSTLELGDSALYLCASSPVGQIAKNIQYFGAGTRLSVL.

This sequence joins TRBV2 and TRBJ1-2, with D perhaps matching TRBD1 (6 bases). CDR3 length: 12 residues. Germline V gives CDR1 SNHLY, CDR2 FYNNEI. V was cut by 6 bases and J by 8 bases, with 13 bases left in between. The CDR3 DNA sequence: TGTGCCAGCAGACAGGGTTTATACGGCTACACCTTC. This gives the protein CASRQGLYGYTF.

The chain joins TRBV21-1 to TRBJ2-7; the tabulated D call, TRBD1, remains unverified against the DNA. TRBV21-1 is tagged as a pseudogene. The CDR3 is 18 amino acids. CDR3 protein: CAGKTGGPQEIYSYEQYF. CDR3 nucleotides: TGTGCCGGGAAGACAGGGGGGCCGCAAGAGATCTACTCCTACGAGCAGTACTTC.

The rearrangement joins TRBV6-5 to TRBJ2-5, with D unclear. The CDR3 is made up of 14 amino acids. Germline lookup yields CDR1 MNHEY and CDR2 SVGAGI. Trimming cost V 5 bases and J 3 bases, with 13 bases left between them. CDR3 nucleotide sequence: TGTGCCAGCAGTACTCCGCGGTGGGAAGAGACCCAGTACTTC. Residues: CASSTPRWEETQYF.